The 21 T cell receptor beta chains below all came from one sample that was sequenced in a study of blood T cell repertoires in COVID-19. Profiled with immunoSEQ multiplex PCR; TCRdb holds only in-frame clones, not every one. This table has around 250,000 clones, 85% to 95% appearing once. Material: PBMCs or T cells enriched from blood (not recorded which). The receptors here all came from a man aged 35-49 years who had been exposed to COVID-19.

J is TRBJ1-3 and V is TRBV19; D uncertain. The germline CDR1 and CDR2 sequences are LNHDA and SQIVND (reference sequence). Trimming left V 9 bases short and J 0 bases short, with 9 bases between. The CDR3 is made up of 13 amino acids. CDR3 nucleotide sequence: TGTGCCAGCCCCCCCGGCTCTGGAAACACCATATATTTT. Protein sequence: CASPPGSGNTIYF.

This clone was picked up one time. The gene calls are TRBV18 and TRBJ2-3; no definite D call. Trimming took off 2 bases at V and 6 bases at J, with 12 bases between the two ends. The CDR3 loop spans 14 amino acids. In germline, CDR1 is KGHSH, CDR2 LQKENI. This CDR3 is CASSPSEPRDTQYF. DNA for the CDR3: TGTGCCAGCTCACCAAGCGAACCACGGGATACGCAGTATTTT.

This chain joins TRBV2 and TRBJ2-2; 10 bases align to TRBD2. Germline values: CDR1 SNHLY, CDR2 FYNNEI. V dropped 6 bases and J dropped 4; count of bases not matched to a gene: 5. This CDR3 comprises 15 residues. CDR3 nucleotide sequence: TGTGCCAGCAGGGGGACTAGCGTAAGCACCGGGGAGCTGTTTTTT. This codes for CASRGTSVSTGELFF.

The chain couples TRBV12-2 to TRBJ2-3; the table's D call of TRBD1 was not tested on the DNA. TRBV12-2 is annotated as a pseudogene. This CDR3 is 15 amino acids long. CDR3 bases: TGTGCAAGTCGCGTGAGACAGGGGAAGGCAGATACGCAGTATTTT. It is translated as CASRVRQGKADTQYF.

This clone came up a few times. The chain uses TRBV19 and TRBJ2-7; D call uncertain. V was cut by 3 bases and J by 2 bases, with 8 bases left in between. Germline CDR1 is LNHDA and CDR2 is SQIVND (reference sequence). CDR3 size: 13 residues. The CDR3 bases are TGTGCCAGTAGTATCACGCGAGCCTACGAGCAGTACTTC. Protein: CASSITRAYEQYF.

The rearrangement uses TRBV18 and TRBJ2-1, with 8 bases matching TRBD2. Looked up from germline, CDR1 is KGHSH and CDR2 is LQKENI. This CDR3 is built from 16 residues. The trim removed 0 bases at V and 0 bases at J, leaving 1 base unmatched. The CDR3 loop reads CASSPPLADSYNEQFF. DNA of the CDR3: TGTGCCAGCTCACCACCACTAGCGGACTCCTACAATGAGCAGTTCTTC.

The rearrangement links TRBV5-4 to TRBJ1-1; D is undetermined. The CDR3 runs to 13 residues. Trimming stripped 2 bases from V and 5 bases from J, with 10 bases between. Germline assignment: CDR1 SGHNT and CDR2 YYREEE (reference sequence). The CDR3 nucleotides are TGTGCCAGCAGCTTATCGAGGGATACTGAAGCTTTCTTT. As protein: CASSLSRDTEAFF. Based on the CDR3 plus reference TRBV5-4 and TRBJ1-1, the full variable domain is ETGVTQSPTHLIKTRGQQVTLRCSSQSGHNTVSWYQQALGQGPQFIFQYYREEENGRGNFPPRFSGLQFPNYSSELNVNALELDDSALYLCASSLSRDTEAFFGQGTRLTVV.

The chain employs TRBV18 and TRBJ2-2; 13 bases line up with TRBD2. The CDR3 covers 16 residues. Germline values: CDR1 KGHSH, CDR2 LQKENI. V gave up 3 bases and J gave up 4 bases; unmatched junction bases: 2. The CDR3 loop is CASSPGLAGPTGELFF. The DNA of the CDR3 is TGTGCCAGCTCACCGGGACTAGCGGGACCCACCGGGGAGCTGTTTTTT.

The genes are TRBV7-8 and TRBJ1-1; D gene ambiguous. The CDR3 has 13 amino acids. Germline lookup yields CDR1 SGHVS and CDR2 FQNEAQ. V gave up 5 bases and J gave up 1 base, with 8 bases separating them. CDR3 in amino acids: CASSGRENTEAFF. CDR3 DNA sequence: TGTGCCAGCAGCGGACGGGAGAACACTGAAGCTTTCTTT.

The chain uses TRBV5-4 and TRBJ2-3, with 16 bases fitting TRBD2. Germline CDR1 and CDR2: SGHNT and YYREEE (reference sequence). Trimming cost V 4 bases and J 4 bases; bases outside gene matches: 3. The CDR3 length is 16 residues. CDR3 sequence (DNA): TGTGCCAGCAGCATCGGGACTAGCGGGGGGGCAGATACGCAGTATTTT. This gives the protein CASSIGTSGGADTQYF.

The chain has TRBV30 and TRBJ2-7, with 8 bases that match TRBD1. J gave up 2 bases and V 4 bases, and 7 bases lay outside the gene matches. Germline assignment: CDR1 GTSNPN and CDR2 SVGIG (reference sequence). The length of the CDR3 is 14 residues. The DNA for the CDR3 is TGTGCCTGGATTGTCGGGGGACAGGCCTACGAGCAGTACTTC. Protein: CAWIVGGQAYEQYF.

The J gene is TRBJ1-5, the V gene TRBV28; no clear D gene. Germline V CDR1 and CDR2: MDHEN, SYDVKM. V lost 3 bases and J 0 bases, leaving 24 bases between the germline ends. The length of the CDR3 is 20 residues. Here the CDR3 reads CASSFLYYYSGSPSNQPQHF. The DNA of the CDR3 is TGTGCCAGCAGTTTTCTATACTATTACTCTGGTTCGCCTAGCAATCAGCCCCAGCATTTT.

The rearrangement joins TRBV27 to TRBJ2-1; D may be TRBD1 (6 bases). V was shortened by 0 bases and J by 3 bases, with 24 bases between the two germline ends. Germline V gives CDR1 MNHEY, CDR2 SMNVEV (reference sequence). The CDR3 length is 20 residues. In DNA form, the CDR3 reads TGTGCCAGCAGTTTATCCCCGGGACAAGTCGGGTGGGATGTCTACAATGAGCAGTTCTTC. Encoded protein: CASSLSPGQVGWDVYNEQFF.

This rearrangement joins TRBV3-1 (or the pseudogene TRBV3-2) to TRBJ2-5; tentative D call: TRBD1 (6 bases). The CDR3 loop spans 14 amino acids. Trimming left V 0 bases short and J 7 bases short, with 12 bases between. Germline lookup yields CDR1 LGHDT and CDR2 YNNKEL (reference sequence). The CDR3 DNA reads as TGTGCCAGCAGCCAAGAAGTGCAGGGGACGACCCAGTACTTC. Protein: CASSQEVQGTTQYF.

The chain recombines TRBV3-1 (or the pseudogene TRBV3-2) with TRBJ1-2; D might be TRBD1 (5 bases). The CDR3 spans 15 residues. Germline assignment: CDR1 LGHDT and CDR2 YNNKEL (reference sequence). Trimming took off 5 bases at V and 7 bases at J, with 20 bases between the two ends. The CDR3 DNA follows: TGTGCCAGCAGCGTCAAAACAGGTTCTTTCGGTGGCTACACCTTC. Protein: CASSVKTGSFGGYTF.

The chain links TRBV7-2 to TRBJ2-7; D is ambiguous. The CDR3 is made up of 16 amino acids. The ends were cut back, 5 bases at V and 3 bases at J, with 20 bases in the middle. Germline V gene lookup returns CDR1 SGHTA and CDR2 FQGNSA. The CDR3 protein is CASSEDYSSRDYEQYF. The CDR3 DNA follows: TGTGCCAGCAGCGAAGATTACAGTTCACGAGACTACGAGCAGTACTTC.

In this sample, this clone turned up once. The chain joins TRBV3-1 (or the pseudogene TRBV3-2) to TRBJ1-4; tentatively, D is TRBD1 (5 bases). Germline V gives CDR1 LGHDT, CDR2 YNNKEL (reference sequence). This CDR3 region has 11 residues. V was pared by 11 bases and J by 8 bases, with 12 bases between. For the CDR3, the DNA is TGTGCCGTAGGGCGGGGCGAAAAACTGTTTTTT. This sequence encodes CAVGRGEKLFF.

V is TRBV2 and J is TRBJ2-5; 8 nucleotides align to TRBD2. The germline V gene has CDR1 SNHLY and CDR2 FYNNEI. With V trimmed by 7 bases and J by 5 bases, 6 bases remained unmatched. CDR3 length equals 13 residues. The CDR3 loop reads CASNERESETQYF. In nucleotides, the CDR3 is TGTGCCAGCAACGAGCGGGAGTCGGAGACCCAGTACTTC.

CDR3 nucleotides: TGTGCCAGCAGTGAAGAGGGGGCATGGACTGAAGCTTTCTTT. It translates to CASSEEGAWTEAFF. The rearrangement joins TRBV2 to TRBJ1-1; the match to TRBD1 covers 7 bases. J gave up 5 bases and V 1 base, and 4 bases lay outside the gene matches. Germline CDR1 is SNHLY and CDR2 is FYNNEI. The CDR3 sequence is 14 residues long.

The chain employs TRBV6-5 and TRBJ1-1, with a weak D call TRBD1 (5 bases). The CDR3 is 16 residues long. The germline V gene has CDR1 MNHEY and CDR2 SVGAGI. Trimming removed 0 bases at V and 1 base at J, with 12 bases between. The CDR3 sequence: CASSYSIITGNTEAFF. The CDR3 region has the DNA TGTGCCAGCAGTTACTCGATAATCACAGGGAACACTGAAGCTTTCTTT.

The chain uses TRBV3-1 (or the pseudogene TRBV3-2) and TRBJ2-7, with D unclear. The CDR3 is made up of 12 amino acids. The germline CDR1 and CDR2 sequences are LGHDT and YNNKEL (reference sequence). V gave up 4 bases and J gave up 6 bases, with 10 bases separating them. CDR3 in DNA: TGTGCCAGCAGCCGAGTCCCGTCCGAGCAGTACTTC. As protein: CASSRVPSEQYF.